The present entry profiles one T cell receptor (beta chain) with its context. This table comes from immunoSEQ multiplex PCR, and its TCRdb copy is limited to in-frame clones, with some not included. Among over 120,000 clones listed, 85% to 90% were seen once. This record belongs to a study of blood T cell repertoires in COVID-19. Grouping used clinical history reported by participants in a survey and questionnaire. The CDR3 loop spans 15 amino acids. CDR1 is MNHNY, CDR2 SVGAGI, per germline (reference sequence). After removal of 5 bases from V and 5 bases from J, the junction contained 8 bases not matched to a gene.

The clonotype comes from a man aged 60-69 years who had recovered from COVID-19. Sequenced sample: PBMCs or T cells enriched from blood (not recorded which). The chain has TRBV6-6 and TRBJ1-2, with TRBD1 identical over 10 bases. The CDR3 sequence: CASSHQGDRGYGYTF. DNA for the CDR3: TGTGCCAGCAGTCATCAGGGGGACAGGGGATATGGCTACACCTTC.